These 26 T cell receptor beta chains were all obtained from the same sample, sequenced in a study of identical twins. A single record per CDR3 protein comes from TCRdb applying MiXCR to the 5' RACE reads. The sample shows about 520,000 distinct CDR3 sequences, 22% of them seen only once. These data also formed part of another study, on T cells expressing NK-cell markers.

The sample comprised CD4+ T cells sorted from blood. The receptors stem from a woman aged 18-29 years in good health.

This rearrangement joins TRBV5-1 to TRBJ2-1; no reliable D call. The germline gives CDR1 SGHRS, CDR2 YFSETQ. V was pared by 4 bases and J by 9 bases, with 20 bases between. The CDR3 covers 15 residues. The CDR3 loop is CASSRSGPGGTEQFF. CDR3 DNA sequence: TGCGCCAGCAGCCGAAGTGGACCGGGTGGCACTGAGCAGTTCTTC.

Ten or more counts support this clonotype. The chain employs TRBV20-1 and TRBJ1-5; D gene uncertain. The germline gives CDR1 DFQATT, CDR2 SNEGSKA (reference sequence). This CDR3 region has 12 residues. V lost 4 bases, J lost 3 bases, and 7 bases lay in between. CDR3 nucleotides: TGCAGTGCTATTCGGGACAATCAGCCCCAGCATTTT. This gives the protein CSAIRDNQPQHF.

This clonotype showed up many times. CDR3 DNA: TGCGCCAGCAGCGTGGAAGGCGAGCAGTACTTC. This encodes CASSVEGEQYF. This chain joins TRBV5-1 and TRBJ2-7, with D unresolved. The CDR3 consists of 11 residues. The V gene lost 4 bases and the J gene lost 6 bases, with 8 bases spanning the gap. Germline lookup yields CDR1 SGHRS and CDR2 YFSETQ.

This clonotype was observed a few times. The chain employs TRBV9 and TRBJ2-7; TRBD1 matches 7 bases. V trimming: 3 bases; J trimming: 1 base; junction bases outside the gene matches: 7. This CDR3 is 15 amino acids long. Germline values: CDR1 SGDLS, CDR2 YYNGEE. CDR3 loop: CASSATWDRSYEQYF. The DNA for the CDR3 is TGTGCCAGCAGCGCAACCTGGGACAGATCCTACGAGCAGTACTTC.

This clonotype showed up many times. The J gene is TRBJ2-5, the V gene TRBV19; no firm D call. Trimming pared 5 bases from V and 1 base from J, leaving 5 bases between. CDR3 size: 12 residues. The germline V gene encodes CDR1 LNHDA and CDR2 SQIVND (reference sequence). CDR3 region: CASSSGQETQYF. The DNA for the CDR3 is TGTGCCAGTAGTTCAGGCCAAGAGACCCAGTACTTC. The full variable domain, with the rest looked up from reference TRBV19 and TRBJ2-5, is DGGITQSPKYLFRKEGQNVTLSCEQNLNHDAMYWYRQDPGQGLRLIYYSQIVNDFQKGDIAEGYSVSREKKESFPLTVTSAQKNPTAFYLCASSSGQETQYFGPGTRLLVL.

This clonotype occurred a few times. This sequence joins TRBV24-1 and TRBJ2-7, with TRBD2 as a possible D gene (5 bases). The CDR3 extends over 12 amino acids. Germline CDR1 is KGHDR and CDR2 is SFDVKD. V was trimmed by 4 bases and J by 7 bases, leaving 10 bases between them. CDR3 nucleotide sequence: TGTGCCACCAGTGACCGGACGGGAGAGCAGTACTTC. As protein: CATSDRTGEQYF.

The J gene is TRBJ2-5, the V gene TRBV20-1, with 7 bases lining up with TRBD1. CDR3 size: 14 residues. CDR1 and CDR2 (germline): DFQATT, SNEGSKA (reference sequence). The trim removed 0 bases at V and 2 bases at J, leaving 3 bases unmatched. CDR3 DNA: TGCAGTGCTAGAGAAGCACAGGGGCAAGAGACCCAGTACTTC. It translates to CSAREAQGQETQYF.

The chain uses TRBV10-1 and TRBJ2-6; no clear D. The CDR3 totals 13 residues. Trimming pared 2 bases from V and 12 bases from J, leaving 11 bases between. Germline V lookup: CDR1 WNHNN, CDR2 SYGVQD (reference sequence). CDR3 loop: CASSEDAYGVLTF. As DNA, the CDR3 is TGCGCCAGCAGTGAGGACGCCTACGGCGTCCTGACTTTC.

The rearrangement links TRBV6-1 to TRBJ2-7; TRBD1 agrees at 10 bases. Germline V gene data show CDR1 as MNHNS and CDR2 as SASEGT. Trimming cost V 6 bases and J 5 bases; bases outside gene matches: 10. The CDR3 totals 15 residues. CDR3: CASRGSGTGDHEQYF. The CDR3 DNA reads as TGTGCCAGCAGAGGATCCGGGACAGGGGACCACGAGCAGTACTTC.

The chain employs TRBV6-1 and TRBJ1-1; D ambiguous. The CDR3 has 13 amino acids. Germline V CDR1 and CDR2: MNHNS, SASEGT. The V end lost 6 bases, the J end lost 5 bases, and 13 bases lay between the germline ends. CDR3 nucleotide sequence: TGTGCCAGCAGCTGGAGGGTTGGGACTGAAGCTTTCTTT. Translating gives CASSWRVGTEAFF.

The J gene is TRBJ2-7, the V gene TRBV5-1, with TRBD2 matching over 9 bases. The CDR3 consists of 16 residues. Germline assignment: CDR1 SGHRS and CDR2 YFSETQ. The ends lost 1 base at V and 2 bases at J; junction bases unmatched: 7. The CDR3 spells CASSLSLAGKAYEQYF. The CDR3 bases are TGCGCCAGCAGCTTGAGTCTAGCGGGAAAAGCCTACGAGCAGTACTTC.

This clonotype has only a few counts. The rearrangement joins TRBV29-1 to TRBJ2-3; 12 bases are a match to TRBD2. Germline V gives CDR1 SQVTM, CDR2 ANQGSEA. This CDR3 is built from 14 residues. J lost 5 bases, V lost 7 bases, and 7 bases had no gene match. CDR3 sequence reads: CSAALAGGQDTQYF. CDR3 nucleotides: TGCAGCGCTGCACTAGCGGGGGGCCAAGATACGCAGTATTTT.

This clonotype was seen only a few times. This chain links TRBV7-2 with TRBJ1-2; 7 nucleotides align to TRBD1. The CDR3 covers 15 residues. With 3 bases clipped from V and 7 bases from J, the junction kept 11 bases outside the gene matches. Germline CDR1 and CDR2: SGHTA and FQGNSA. CDR3 DNA sequence: TGTGCCAGCAGCTTCAGTACAGGGGAAATCGGTGGCTACACCTTC. It codes for CASSFSTGEIGGYTF.

V and J are TRBV20-1 and TRBJ1-4; 8 bases are shared with TRBD1. V trimming: 5 bases; J trimming: 5 bases; junction bases outside the gene matches: 7. The CDR3 consists of 14 residues. CDR1 and CDR2 from the germline V gene are DFQATT and SNEGSKA (reference sequence). CDR3 sequence reads: CSARPGGPNEKLFF. Written as DNA, the CDR3 is TGCAGTGCTCGGCCAGGGGGCCCCAATGAAAAACTGTTTTTT.

This clonotype was recorded at least ten times. The V and J genes are TRBV10-3 and TRBJ2-3, with 10 bases fitting TRBD2. This CDR3 comprises 11 residues. The germline V gene has CDR1 ENHRY and CDR2 SYGVKD. V shed 11 bases, J shed 9 bases, and the junction held 5 bases outside the gene matches. Here the CDR3 DNA reads TGTGCCGCCGGACTAGCGGAGACGCAGTATTTT. It encodes CAAGLAETQYF.

This clonotype was seen a handful of times. V usage is TRBV29-1 and J usage is TRBJ2-2; no definite D call. This CDR3 contains 13 residues. Per the germline V gene, CDR1 is SQVTM and CDR2 is ANQGSEA. Trimming cost V 4 bases and J 2 bases, with 8 bases left between them. DNA for the CDR3: TGCAGCGTTGGGGCTTTCAACACCGGGGAGCTGTTTTTT. Protein: CSVGAFNTGELFF.

V is TRBV4-3 and J is TRBJ2-7; D is perhaps TRBD2 (6 bases). In germline, CDR1 is LGHNA, CDR2 YSLEER. The CDR3 contains 13 residues. Trimming took off 4 bases at V and 10 bases at J, with 17 bases between the two ends. CDR3: CASSPVPGTFQYF. The CDR3, as DNA: TGCGCCAGCAGCCCGGTCCCCGGGACTTTCCAGTACTTC.

This clonotype has more than one count but fewer than ten. The gene calls are TRBV5-1 and TRBJ2-1; no reliable D call. The CDR3 is 13 residues long. V lost 6 bases, J lost 3 bases, and 10 bases lay in between. CDR1 and CDR2 from the germline V gene are SGHRS and YFSETQ. The CDR3 here is CASNLGHYNEQFF. For the CDR3, the DNA is TGCGCCAGCAATTTGGGTCACTACAATGAGCAGTTCTTC.

This chain connects TRBV7-8 to TRBJ2-5; 12 bases are a match to TRBD2. The CDR3 loop spans 18 amino acids. Germline CDR1 and CDR2: SGHVS and FQNEAQ. V dropped 1 base and J dropped 1; count of bases not matched to a gene: 7. In DNA, the CDR3 is TGTGCCAGCAGCTTAGTCGGTCCTAGCGGGAGGGCCCAAGAGACCCAGTACTTC. It encodes CASSLVGPSGRAQETQYF.

This rearrangement joins TRBV3-1 to TRBJ1-3; the match to TRBD1 covers 9 bases. The CDR3 loop spans 15 amino acids. After removal of 1 base from V and 2 bases from J, the junction contained 0 bases not matched to a gene. The germline V gene encodes CDR1 LGHDT and CDR2 YNNKEL (reference sequence). The CDR3 region is CASSQGQGAGNTIYF. The CDR3 coding sequence is TGTGCCAGCAGCCAAGGACAGGGGGCTGGAAACACCATATATTTT. The full variable domain, completed using reference TRBV3-1 and TRBJ1-3, is DTAVSQTPKYLVTQMGNDKSIKCEQNLGHDTMYWYKQDSKKFLKIMFSYNNKELIINETVPNRFSPKSPDKAHLNLHINSLELGDSAVYFCASSQGQGAGNTIYFGEGSWLTVV.

This clonotype occurred once. The chain employs TRBV29-1 and TRBJ2-6, with D unresolved. CDR3 length equals 12 residues. Deletions cut 7 bases from V and 4 bases from J, with 8 bases between. Germline loops: CDR1 SQVTM, CDR2 ANQGSEA. The CDR3 region is CSAASGANVLTF. CDR3 DNA sequence: TGCAGCGCAGCATCAGGGGCCAACGTCCTGACTTTC.

This clonotype was seen at least ten times. The chain combines TRBV5-1 with TRBJ2-5; D not resolved. There are 12 residues in the CDR3. Germline V gives CDR1 SGHRS, CDR2 YFSETQ. Deletions cut 4 bases from V and 0 bases from J, with 4 bases between. CDR3: CASSGNQETQYF. The CDR3 nucleotides read TGCGCCAGCAGCGGAAACCAAGAGACCCAGTACTTC.

This sequence joins TRBV20-1 and TRBJ2-7, with D possibly being TRBD1 or TRBD2 (5 bases each). Germline CDR1 and CDR2: DFQATT and SNEGSKA (reference sequence). V was trimmed by 3 bases and J by 2 bases, leaving 14 bases between them. The CDR3 is 14 amino acids. Written as DNA, the CDR3 is TGCAGTGCTAGCCGCCCGGGGCGCGCCTACGAGCAGTACTTC. Its protein is CSASRPGRAYEQYF.

DNA for the CDR3: TGTGCCAGCAGCGCTCTACGCTACTCTGGGGCCAACGTCCTGACTTTC. Translation gives CASSALRYSGANVLTF. This chain connects TRBV9 to TRBJ2-6; D remains unclear. The CDR3 length is 16 residues. Germline V CDR1 and CDR2: SGDLS, YYNGEE. Deletions cut 3 bases from V and 0 bases from J, with 10 bases between.

This clonotype was detected only a few times. The chain uses TRBV19 and TRBJ2-5; maybe TRBD2 (6 bases). Trimming left V 5 bases short and J 5 bases short, with 18 bases between. The CDR3 contains 15 residues. The V gene's germline CDR1 is LNHDA and CDR2 SQIVND (reference sequence). The CDR3 region is CASSSRGTLTETQYF. CDR3 bases: TGTGCCAGTAGTTCTCGGGGGACTTTGACGGAGACCCAGTACTTC.

This clonotype was seen ten or more times. The chain has TRBV20-1 and TRBJ2-7; TRBD2 aligns across 11 bases. Germline V gene lookup returns CDR1 DFQATT and CDR2 SNEGSKA (reference sequence). The CDR3 runs 12 residues. The CDR3 sequence is CSVLAGVYEQYF. CDR3 coding DNA: TGCAGCGTACTAGCGGGGGTCTACGAGCAGTACTTC.